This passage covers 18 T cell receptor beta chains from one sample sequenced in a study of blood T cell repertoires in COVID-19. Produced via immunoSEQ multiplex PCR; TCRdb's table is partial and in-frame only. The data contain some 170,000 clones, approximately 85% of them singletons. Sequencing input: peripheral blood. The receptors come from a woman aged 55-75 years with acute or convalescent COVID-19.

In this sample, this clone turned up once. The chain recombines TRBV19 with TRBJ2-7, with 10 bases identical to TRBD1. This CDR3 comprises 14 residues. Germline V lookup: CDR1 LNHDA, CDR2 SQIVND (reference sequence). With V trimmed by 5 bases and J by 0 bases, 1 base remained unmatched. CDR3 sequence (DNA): TGTGCCAGTAGTGGGACAGGGGTCTCCTACGAGCAGTACTTC. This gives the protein CASSGTGVSYEQYF.

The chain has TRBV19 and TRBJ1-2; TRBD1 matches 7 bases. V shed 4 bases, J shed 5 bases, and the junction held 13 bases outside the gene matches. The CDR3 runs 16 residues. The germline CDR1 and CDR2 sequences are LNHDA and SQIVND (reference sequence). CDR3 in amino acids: CASSTERDRRVYGYTF. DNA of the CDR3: TGTGCCAGTAGTACCGAACGGGACAGACGAGTTTATGGCTACACCTTC.

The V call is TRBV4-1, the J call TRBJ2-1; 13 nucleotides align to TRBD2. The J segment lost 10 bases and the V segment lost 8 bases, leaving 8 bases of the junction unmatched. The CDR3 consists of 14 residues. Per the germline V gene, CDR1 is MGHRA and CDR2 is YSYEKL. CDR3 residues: CASAGLAGVTEQFF. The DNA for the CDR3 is TGCGCCAGCGCCGGACTAGCGGGAGTTACCGAGCAGTTCTTC.

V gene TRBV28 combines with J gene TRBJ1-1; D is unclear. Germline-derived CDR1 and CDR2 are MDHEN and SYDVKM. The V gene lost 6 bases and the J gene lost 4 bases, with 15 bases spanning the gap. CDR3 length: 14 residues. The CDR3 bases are TGTGCCAGCAGCGCCCCATCGCTAACCACTGAAGCTTTCTTT. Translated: CASSAPSLTTEAFF.

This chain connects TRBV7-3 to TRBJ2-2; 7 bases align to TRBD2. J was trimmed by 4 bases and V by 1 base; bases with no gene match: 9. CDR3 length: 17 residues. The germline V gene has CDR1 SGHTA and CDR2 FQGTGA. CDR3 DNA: TGTGCCAGCAGCTTAATTGCTTCAGCTAGCGGCACCGGGGAGCTGTTTTTT. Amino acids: CASSLIASASGTGELFF.

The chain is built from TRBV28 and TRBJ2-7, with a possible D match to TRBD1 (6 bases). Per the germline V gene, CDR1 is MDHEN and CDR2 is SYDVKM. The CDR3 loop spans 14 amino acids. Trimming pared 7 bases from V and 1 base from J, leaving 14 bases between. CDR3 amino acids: CASTEGDTSYEQYF. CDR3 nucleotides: TGTGCCAGCACCGAGGGGGACACGTCCTACGAGCAGTACTTC.

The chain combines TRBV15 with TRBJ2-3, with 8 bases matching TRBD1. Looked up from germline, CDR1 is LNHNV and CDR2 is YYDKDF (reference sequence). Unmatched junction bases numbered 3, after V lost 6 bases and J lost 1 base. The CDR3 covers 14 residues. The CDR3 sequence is CATSLGQGTDTQYF. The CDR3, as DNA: TGTGCCACCAGTTTGGGACAGGGCACAGATACGCAGTATTTT.

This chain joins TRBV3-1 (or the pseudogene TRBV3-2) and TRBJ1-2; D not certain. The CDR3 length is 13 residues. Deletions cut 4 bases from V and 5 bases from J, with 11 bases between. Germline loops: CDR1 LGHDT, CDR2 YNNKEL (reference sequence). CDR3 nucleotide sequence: TGTGCCAGCAGCCTCTCAAGCACTTATGGCTACACCTTC. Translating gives CASSLSSTYGYTF.

For the CDR3, the DNA is TGTGCCAGCAGCACCCGTGCCGGGTCGAACACCGGGGAGCTGTTTTTT. Translating it yields CASSTRAGSNTGELFF. The chain employs TRBV4-2 and TRBJ2-2; D call uncertain. Germline-derived CDR1 and CDR2 are LGHNA and YNFKEQ. The CDR3 consists of 16 residues. Trimming took 5 bases from V and 0 from J, leaving 13 bases between them.

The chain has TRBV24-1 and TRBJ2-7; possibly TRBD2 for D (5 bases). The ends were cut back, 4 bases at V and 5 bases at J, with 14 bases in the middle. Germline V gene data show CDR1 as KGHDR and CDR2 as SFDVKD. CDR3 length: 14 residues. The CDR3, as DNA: TGTGCCACCAGTGACCCCGGGATCGGGAACGAGCAGTACTTC. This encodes CATSDPGIGNEQYF.

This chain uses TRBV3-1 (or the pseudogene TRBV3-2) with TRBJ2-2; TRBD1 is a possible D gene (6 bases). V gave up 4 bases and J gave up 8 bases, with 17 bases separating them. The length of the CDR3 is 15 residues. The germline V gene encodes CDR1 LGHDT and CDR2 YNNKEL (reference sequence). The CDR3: CASSPSRTDVGELFF. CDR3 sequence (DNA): TGTGCCAGCAGCCCATCTCGGACAGACGTAGGGGAGCTGTTTTTT.

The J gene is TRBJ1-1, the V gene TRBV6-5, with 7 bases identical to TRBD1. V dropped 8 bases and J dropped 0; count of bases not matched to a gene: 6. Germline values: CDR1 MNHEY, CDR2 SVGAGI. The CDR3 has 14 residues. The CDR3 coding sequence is TGTGCCAGCCTACAGGGACAGCTGAACACTGAAGCTTTCTTT. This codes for CASLQGQLNTEAFF.

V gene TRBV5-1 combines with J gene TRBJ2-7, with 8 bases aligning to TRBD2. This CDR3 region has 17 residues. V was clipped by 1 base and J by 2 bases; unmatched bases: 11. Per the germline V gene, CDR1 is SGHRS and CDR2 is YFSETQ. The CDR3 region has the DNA TGCGCCAGCAGCTTGTACCGACCTACTAGCGGACCCTACGAGCAGTACTTC. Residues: CASSLYRPTSGPYEQYF.

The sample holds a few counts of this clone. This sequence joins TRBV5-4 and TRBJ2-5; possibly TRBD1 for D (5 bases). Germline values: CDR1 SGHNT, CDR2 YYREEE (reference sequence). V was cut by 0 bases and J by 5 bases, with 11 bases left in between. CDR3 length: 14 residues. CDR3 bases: TGTGCCAGCAGCTTGGCCCCAGGGATGGAGACCCAGTACTTC. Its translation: CASSLAPGMETQYF.

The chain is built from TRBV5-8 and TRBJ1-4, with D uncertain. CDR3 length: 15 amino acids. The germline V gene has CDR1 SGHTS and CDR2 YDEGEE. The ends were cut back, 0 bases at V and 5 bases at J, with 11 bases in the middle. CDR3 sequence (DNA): TGTGCCAGCAGCTTGGGAGAGGCCGGCAATGAAAAACTGTTTTTT. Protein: CASSLGEAGNEKLFF.

The CDR3 region is CASSPPGTSGRQQFF. CDR3 in DNA: TGTGCCAGCAGCCCCCCCGGGACTAGCGGAAGACAGCAGTTCTTC. J is TRBJ2-1 and V is TRBV7-9; 11 nucleotides match TRBD2. Germline-derived CDR1 and CDR2 are SEHNR and FQNEAQ (reference sequence). V shed 5 bases and J 11 bases; nucleotides not matched to a gene: 11. This CDR3 comprises 15 residues.

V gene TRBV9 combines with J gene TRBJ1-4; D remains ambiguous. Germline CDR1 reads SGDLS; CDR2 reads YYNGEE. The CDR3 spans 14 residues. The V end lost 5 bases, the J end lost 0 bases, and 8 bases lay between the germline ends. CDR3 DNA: TGTGCCAGCAGTGGAGGCACAACTAATGAAAAACTGTTTTTT. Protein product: CASSGGTTNEKLFF.

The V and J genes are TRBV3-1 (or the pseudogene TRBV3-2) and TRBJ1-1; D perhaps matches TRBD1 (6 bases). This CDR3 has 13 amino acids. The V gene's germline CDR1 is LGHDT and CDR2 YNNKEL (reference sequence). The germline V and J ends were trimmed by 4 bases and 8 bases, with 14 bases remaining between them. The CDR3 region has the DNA TGTGCCAGCAGCCTAATAATAGACAGGGAAGCTTTCTTT. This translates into CASSLIIDREAFF.